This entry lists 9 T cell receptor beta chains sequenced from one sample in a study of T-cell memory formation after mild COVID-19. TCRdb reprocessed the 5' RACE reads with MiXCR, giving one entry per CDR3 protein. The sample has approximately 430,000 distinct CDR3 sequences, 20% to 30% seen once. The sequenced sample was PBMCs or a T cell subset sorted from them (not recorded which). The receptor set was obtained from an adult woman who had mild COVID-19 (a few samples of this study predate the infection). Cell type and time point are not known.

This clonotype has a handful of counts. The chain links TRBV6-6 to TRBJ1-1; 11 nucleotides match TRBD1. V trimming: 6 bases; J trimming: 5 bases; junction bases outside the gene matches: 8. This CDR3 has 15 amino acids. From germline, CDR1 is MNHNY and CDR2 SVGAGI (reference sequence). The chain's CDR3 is CASRGQGDGVTEAFF. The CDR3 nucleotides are TGTGCCAGCAGGGGACAGGGGGATGGAGTTACTGAAGCTTTCTTT.

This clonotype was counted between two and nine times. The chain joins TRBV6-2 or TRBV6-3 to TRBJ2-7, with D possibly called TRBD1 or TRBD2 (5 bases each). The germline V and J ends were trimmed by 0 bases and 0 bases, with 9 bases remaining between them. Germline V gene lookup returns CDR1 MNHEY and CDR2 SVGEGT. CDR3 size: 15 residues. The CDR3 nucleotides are TGTGCCAGCAGTTACTCTGGGGGAACCTCCTACGAGCAGTACTTC. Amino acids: CASSYSGGTSYEQYF.

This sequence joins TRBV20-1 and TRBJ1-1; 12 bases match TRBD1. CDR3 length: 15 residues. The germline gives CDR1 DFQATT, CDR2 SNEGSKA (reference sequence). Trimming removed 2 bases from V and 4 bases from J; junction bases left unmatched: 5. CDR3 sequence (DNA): TGCAGTGCTAGAAGGGACAGGGGGCTGGGCACTGAAGCTTTCTTT. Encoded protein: CSARRDRGLGTEAFF.

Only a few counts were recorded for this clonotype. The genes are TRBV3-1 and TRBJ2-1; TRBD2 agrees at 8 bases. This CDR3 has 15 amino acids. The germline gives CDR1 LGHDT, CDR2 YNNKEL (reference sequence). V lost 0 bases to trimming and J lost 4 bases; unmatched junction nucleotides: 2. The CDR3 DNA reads TGTGCCAGCAGCCAAGAACGGGGGGGATACAATGAGCAGTTCTTC. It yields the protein CASSQERGGYNEQFF.

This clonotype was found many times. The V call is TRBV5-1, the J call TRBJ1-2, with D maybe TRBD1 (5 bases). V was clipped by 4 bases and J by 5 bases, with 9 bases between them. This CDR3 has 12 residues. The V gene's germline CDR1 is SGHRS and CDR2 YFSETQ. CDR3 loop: CASSTTGYGYTF. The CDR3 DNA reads TGCGCCAGCAGCACCACAGGATATGGCTACACCTTC.

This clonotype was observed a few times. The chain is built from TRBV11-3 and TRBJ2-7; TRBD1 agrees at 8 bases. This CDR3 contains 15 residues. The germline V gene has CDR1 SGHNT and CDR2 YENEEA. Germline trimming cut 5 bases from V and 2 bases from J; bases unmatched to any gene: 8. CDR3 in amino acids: CASSGSGQGTYEQYF. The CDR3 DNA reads TGTGCCAGCAGCGGAAGCGGACAGGGAACCTACGAGCAGTACTTC.

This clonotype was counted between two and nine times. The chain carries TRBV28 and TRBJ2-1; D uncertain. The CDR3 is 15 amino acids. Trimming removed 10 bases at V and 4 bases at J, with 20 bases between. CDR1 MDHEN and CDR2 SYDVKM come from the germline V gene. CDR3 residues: CATRAGPIMYNEQFF. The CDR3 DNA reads TGTGCCACCCGCGCCGGACCCATAATGTACAATGAGCAGTTCTTC.

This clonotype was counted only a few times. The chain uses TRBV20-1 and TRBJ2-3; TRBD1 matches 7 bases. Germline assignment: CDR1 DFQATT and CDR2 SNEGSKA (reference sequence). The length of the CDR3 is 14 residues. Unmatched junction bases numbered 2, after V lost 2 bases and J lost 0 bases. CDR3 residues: CSARRGGSTDTQYF. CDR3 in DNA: TGCAGTGCTAGACGAGGGGGCAGCACAGATACGCAGTATTTT.

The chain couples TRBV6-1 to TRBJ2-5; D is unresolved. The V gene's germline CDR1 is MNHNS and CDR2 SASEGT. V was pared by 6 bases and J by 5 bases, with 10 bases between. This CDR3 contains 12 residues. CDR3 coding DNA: TGTGCCAGCAGGATAGGGCTCGAGACCCAGTACTTC. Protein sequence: CASRIGLETQYF.